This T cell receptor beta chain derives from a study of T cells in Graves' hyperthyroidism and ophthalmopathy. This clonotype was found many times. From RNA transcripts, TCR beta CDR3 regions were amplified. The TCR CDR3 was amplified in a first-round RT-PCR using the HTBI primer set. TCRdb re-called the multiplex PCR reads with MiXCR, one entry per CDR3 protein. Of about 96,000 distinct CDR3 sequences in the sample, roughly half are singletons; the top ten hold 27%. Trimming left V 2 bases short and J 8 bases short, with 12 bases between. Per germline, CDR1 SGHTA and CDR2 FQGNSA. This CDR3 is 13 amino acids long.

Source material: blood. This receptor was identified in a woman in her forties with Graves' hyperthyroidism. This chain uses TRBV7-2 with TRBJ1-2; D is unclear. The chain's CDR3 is CASSLYGVEGYTF. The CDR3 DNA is TGTGCCAGCAGCTTATATGGGGTGGAGGGCTACACCTTC.